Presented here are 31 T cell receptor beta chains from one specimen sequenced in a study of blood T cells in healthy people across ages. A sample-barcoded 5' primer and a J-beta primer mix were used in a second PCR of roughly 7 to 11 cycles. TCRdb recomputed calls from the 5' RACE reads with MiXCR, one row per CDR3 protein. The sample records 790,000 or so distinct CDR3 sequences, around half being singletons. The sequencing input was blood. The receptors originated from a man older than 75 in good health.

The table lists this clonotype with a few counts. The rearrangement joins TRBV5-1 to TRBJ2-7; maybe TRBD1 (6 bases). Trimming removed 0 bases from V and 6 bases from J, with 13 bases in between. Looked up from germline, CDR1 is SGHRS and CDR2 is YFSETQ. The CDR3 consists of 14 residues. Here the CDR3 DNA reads TGCGCCAGCAGCTTGGAGGGACAACCCTGCGAGCAGTACTTC. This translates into CASSLEGQPCEQYF.

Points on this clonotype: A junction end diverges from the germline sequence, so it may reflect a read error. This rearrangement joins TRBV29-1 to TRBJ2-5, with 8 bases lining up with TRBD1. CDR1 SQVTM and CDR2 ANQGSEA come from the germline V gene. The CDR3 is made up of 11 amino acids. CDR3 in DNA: TGCAGCGTTGCTCTGACAGGGGTAGCCAACTTC. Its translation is CSVALTGVANF. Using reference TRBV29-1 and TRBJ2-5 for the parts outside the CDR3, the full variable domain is SAVISQKPSRDICQRGTSLTIQCQVDSQVTMMFWYRQQPGQSLTLIATANQGSEATYESGFVIDKFPISRPNLTFSTLTVSNMSPEDSSIYLCSVALTGVANFGPGTRLLVL.

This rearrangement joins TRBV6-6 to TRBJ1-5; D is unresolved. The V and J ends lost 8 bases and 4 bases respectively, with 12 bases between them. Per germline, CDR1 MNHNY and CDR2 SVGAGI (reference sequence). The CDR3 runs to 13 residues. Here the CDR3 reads CASVWSGNQPQHF. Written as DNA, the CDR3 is TGTGCCAGCGTGTGGAGCGGGAATCAGCCCCAGCATTTT.

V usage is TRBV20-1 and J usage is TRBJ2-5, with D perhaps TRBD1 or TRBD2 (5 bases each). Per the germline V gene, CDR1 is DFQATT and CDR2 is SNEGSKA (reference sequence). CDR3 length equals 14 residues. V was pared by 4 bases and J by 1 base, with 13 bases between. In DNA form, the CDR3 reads TGCAGTGCTATAAAATTGGGGGTCCAAGAGACCCAGTACTTC. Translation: CSAIKLGVQETQYF.

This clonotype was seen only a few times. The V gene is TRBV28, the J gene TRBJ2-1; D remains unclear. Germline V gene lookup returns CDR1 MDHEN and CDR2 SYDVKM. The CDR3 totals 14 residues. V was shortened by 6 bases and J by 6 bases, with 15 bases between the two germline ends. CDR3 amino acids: CASSSYGKVNEQFF. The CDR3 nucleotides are TGTGCCAGCAGCTCCTATGGGAAAGTCAATGAGCAGTTCTTC.

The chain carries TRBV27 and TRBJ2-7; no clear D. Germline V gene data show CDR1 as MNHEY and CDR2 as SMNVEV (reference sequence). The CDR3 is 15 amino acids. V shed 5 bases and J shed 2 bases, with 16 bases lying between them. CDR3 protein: CASSGLADKPYEQYF. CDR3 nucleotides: TGTGCCAGCAGTGGGCTTGCCGATAAACCCTACGAGCAGTACTTC.

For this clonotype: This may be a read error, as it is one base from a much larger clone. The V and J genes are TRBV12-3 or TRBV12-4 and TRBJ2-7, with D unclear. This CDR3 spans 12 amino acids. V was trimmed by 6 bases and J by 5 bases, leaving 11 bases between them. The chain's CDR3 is CASRLSVHEQYF. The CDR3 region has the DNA TGTGCCAGCAGATTAAGCGTACACGAGCAGTACTTC.

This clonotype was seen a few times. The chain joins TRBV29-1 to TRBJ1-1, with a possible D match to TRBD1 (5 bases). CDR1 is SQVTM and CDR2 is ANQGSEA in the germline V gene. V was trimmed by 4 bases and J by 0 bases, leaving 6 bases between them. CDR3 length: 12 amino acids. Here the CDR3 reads CSVGGVNTEAFF. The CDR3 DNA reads TGCAGCGTTGGGGGGGTGAACACTGAAGCTTTCTTT.

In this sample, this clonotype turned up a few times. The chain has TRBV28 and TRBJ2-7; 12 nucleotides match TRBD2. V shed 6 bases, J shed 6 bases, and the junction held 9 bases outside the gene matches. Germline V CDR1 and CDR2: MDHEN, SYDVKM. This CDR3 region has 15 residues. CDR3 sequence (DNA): TGTGCCAGCAGCCACGGACTAGCGGGATTTGTCGAGCAGTACTTC. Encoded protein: CASSHGLAGFVEQYF.

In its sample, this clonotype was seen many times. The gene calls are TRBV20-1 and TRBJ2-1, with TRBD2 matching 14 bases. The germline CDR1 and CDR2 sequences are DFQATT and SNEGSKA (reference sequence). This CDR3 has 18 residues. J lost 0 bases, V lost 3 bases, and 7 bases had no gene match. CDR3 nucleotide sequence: TGCAGTGCTAGGGGACTAGCGGGAGTCCTGATCTCCTACAATGAGCAGTTCTTC. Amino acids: CSARGLAGVLISYNEQFF.

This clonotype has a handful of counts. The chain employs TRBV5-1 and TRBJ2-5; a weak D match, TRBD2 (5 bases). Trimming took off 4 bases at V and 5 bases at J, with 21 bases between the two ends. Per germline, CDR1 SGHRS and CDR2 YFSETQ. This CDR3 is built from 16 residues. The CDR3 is CASSPTGPPREETQYF. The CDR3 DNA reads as TGCGCCAGCAGCCCCACCGGACCCCCTAGGGAGGAGACCCAGTACTTC.

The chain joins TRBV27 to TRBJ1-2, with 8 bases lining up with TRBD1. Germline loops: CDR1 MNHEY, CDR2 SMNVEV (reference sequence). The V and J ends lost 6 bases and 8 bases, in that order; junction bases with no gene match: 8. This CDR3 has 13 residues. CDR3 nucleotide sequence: TGTGCCAGCAGACTCGGACAGGGAAGCGGCTACACCTTC. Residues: CASRLGQGSGYTF.

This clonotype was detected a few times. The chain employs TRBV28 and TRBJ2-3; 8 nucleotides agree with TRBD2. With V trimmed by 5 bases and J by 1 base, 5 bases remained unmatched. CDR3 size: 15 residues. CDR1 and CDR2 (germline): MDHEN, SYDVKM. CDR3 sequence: CASSASGWGTDTQYF. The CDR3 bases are TGTGCCAGCAGTGCTAGCGGGTGGGGCACAGATACGCAGTATTTT.

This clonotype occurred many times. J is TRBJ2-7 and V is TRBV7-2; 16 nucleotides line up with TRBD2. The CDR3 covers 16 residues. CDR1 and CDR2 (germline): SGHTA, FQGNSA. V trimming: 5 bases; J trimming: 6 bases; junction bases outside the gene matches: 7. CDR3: CASSLGLAGGRSEQYF. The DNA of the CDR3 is TGTGCCAGCAGCCTGGGACTAGCGGGAGGGCGTTCCGAGCAGTACTTC.

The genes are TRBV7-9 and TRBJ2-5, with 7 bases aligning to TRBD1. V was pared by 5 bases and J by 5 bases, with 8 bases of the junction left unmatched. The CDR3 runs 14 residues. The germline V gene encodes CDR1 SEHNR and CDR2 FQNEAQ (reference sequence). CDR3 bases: TGTGCCAGCAGCGGGGGACAGTCGTCCGAGACCCAGTACTTC. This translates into CASSGGQSSETQYF.

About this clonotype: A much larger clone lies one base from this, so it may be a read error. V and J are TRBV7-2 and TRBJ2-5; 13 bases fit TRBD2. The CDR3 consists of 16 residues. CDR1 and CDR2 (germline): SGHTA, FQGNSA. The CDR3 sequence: CASSNRLAGGQEAQYF. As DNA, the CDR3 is TGTGCCAGCAGCAACCGACTAGCGGGGGGCCAAGAGGCCCAGTACTTC.

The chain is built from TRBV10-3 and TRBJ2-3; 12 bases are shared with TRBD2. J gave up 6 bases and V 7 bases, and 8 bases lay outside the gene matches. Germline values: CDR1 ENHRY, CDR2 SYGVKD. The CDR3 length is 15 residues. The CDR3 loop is CAINPTSGSSDTQYF. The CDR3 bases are TGTGCCATCAACCCGACTAGCGGGAGTAGTGATACGCAGTATTTT.

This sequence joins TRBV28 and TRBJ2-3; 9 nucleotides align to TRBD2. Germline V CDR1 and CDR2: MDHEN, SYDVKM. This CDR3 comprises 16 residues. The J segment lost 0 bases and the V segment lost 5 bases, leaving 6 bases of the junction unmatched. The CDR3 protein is CASSGGGGWSTDTQYF. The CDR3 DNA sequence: TGTGCCAGCAGTGGCGGGGGGGGTTGGAGCACAGATACGCAGTATTTT.

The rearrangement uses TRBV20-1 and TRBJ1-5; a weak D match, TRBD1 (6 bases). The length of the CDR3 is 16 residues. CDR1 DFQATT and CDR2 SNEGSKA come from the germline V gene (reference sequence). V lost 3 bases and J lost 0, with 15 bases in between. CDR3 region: CSASERGAHSNQPQHF. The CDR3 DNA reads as TGCAGTGCTAGTGAGAGGGGGGCTCATAGCAATCAGCCCCAGCATTTT.

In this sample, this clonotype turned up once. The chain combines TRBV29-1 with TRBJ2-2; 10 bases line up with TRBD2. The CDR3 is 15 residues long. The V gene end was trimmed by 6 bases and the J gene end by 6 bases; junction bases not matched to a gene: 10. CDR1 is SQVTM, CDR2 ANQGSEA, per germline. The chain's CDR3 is CSVEPLAGRAGELFF. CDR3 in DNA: TGCAGCGTGGAACCACTAGCGGGAAGGGCCGGGGAGCTGTTTTTT.

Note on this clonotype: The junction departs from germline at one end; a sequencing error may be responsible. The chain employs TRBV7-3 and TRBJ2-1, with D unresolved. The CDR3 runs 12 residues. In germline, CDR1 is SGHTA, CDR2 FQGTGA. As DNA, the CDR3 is TGTGCCAACAGCTTACCGCCCAATGAGCAGTTCTTC. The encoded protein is CANSLPPNEQFF.

CDR3: CSVYISTNEKLFF. The CDR3 DNA follows: TGCAGTGTATACATCTCAACTAATGAAAAACTGTTTTTT. V gene TRBV20-1 combines with J gene TRBJ1-4; unclear D gene. This CDR3 has 13 residues. Trimming took off 7 bases at V and 0 bases at J, with 9 bases between the two ends. The germline CDR1 and CDR2 sequences are DFQATT and SNEGSKA (reference sequence).

The CDR3 spells CASTKGGSGRETQYF. The CDR3 region has the DNA TGTGCCAGCACTAAGGGGGGTAGCGGCCGAGAGACCCAGTACTTC. This sequence joins TRBV28 and TRBJ2-5; D is perhaps TRBD1 or TRBD2 (6 bases each). The germline gives CDR1 MDHEN, CDR2 SYDVKM. The CDR3 spans 15 residues. The V end was cut by 7 bases, the J end by 4 bases, with 19 bases between. The variable domain in full, with the rest retrieved from reference TRBV28 and TRBJ2-5, is DVKVTQSSRYLVKRTGEKVFLECVQDMDHENMFWYRQDPGLGLRLIYFSYDVKMKEKGDIPEGYSVSREKKERFSLILESASTNQTSMYLCASTKGGSGRETQYFGPGTRLLVL.

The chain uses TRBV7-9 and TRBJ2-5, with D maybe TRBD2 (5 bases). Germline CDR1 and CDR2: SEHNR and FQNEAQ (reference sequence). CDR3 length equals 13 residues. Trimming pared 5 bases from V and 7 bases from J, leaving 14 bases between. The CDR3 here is CASSLGVSVTQYF. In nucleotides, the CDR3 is TGTGCCAGCAGCCTCGGGGTTTCCGTGACCCAGTACTTC.

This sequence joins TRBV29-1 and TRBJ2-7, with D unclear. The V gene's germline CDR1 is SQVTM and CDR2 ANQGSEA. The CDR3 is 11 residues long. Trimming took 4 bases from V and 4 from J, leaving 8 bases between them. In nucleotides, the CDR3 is TGCAGCGTTGTCTATGGATACGAGCAGTACTTC. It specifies CSVVYGYEQYF.

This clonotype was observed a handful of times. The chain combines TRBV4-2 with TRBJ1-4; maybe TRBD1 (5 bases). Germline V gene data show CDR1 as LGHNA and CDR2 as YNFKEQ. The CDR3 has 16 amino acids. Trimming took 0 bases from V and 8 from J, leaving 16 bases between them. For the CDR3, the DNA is TGTGCCAGCAGCCAAGAAATGGGGACCGGGCGCGAAAAACTGTTTTTT. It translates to CASSQEMGTGREKLFF.

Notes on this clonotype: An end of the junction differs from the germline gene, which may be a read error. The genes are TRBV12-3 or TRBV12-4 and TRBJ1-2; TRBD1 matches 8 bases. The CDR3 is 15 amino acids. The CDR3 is CASRLGQGAHYDYTF. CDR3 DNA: TGTGCCAGCAGGCTGGGGCAGGGGGCTCACTATGACTACACCTTC.

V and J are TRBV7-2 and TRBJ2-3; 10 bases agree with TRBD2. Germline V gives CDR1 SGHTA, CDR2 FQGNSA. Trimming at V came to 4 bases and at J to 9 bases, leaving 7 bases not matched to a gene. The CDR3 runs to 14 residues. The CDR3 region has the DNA TGTGCCAGCAGCTCATCCACGACTAGCGGGACGCAGTATTTT. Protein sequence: CASSSSTTSGTQYF. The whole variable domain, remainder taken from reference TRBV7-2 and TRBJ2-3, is GAGVSQSPSNKVTEKGKDVELRCDPISGHTALYWYRQSLGQGLEFLIYFQGNSAPDKSGLPSDRFSAERTGGSVSTLTIQRTQQEDSAVYLCASSSSTTSGTQYFGPGTRLTVL.

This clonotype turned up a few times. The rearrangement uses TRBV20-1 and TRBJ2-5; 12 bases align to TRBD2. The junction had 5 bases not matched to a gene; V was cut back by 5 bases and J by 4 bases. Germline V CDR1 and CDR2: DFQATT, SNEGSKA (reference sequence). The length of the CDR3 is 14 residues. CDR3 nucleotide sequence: TGCAGTGCTTGGCCGGGACTAGCGGGAGAGACCCAGTACTTC. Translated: CSAWPGLAGETQYF.

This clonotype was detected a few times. The CDR3 DNA reads as TGTGCCAGCAGCCGAGGGACAGGGAAATGTCCCGGCGACCCCTACGAGCAGTACTTC. Protein sequence: CASSRGTGKCPGDPYEQYF. J is TRBJ2-4 and V is TRBV21-1; the D call in the table, TRBD1, was not verified against the DNA. Near its end, the DNA agrees better with TRBJ2-7, so the J call may be wrong. TRBV21-1 is annotated as a pseudogene. The CDR3 is 19 amino acids.

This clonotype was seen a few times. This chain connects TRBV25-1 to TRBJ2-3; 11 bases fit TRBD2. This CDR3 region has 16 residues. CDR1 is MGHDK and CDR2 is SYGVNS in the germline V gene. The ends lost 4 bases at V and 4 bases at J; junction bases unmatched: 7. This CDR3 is CASSATSGGQSDTQYF. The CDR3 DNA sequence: TGTGCCAGCAGTGCCACTAGCGGGGGTCAATCAGATACGCAGTATTTT. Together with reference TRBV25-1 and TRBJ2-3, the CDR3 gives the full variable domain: EADIYQTPRYLVIGTGKKITLECSQTMGHDKMYWYQQDPGMELHLIHYSYGVNSTEKGDLSSESTVSRIRTEHFPLTLESARPSHTSQYLCASSATSGGQSDTQYFGPGTRLTVL.